This is a list of T cell receptor beta chains from one sample in a study of a mutant IDH1 vaccine in newly diagnosed glioma. Their cognate antigens are unknown. The protocol was immunoSEQ multiplex PCR, while the TCRdb copy is restricted to in-frame clones and leaves out a portion. Of 50,000 to 60,000 clones in the sample, roughly 78% were seen once. This sample comprised PBMCs, obtained from a glioma patient whose treatment included an IDH1 peptide vaccine. The receptors were sampled from a man over 45 with glioma. The CDR3 runs from the conserved cysteine through the conserved F or W. Each record gives: clone size, V gene, D gene, J gene, CDR3 protein, CDR3 DNA. The D gene is left open where the match is weak. Size is stated for part of the rows, as once, few or many counts, or as a class when the clone is expanded.

clone_size: few
v_call: TRBV27
d_call: TRBD1
j_call: TRBJ1-1
cdr3_aa: CASSLLEGASEAFF
cdr3_nt: TGTGCCAGCAGTTTATTAGAGGGGGCCTCTGAAGCTTTCTTT

clone_size: .
v_call: TRBV18
d_call: .
j_call: TRBJ1-1
cdr3_aa: CASSPESSGRAFF
cdr3_nt: TGTGCCAGCTCACCAGAGTCAAGCGGGAGAGCTTTCTTT

clone_size: .
v_call: TRBV10-3
d_call: .
j_call: TRBJ1-4
cdr3_aa: CAISESRQLNEKLFF
cdr3_nt: TGTGCCATCAGTGAGTCGAGGCAGTTAAATGAAAAACTGTTTTTT

clone_size: .
v_call: TRBV4-1
d_call: .
j_call: TRBJ1-2
cdr3_aa: CASSQEGYGYTF
cdr3_nt: TGCGCCAGCAGCCAAGAGGGTTATGGCTACACCTTC

clone_size: .
v_call: TRBV18
d_call: .
j_call: TRBJ2-1
cdr3_aa: CASSPAQGFEQFF
cdr3_nt: TGTGCCAGCTCACCAGCCCAGGGTTTTGAGCAGTTCTTC

clone_size: medium-sized
v_call: TRBV7-8
d_call: .
j_call: TRBJ1-1
cdr3_aa: CASSVRSRMENTEAFF
cdr3_nt: TGTGCCAGCAGCGTCCGGAGCAGGATGGAGAACACTGAAGCTTTCTTT

clone_size: once
v_call: TRBV7-2
d_call: TRBD2
j_call: TRBJ2-1
cdr3_aa: CASSFAGGRNEQFF
cdr3_nt: TGTGCCAGCAGCTTTGCGGGGGGGAGGAATGAGCAGTTCTTC

clone_size: .
v_call: TRBV2
d_call: TRBD1
j_call: TRBJ1-5
cdr3_aa: CASSDFGQGPNQPQHF
cdr3_nt: TGTGCCAGCAGTGATTTTGGACAGGGTCCCAATCAGCCCCAGCATTTT

clone_size: once
v_call: TRBV18
d_call: .
j_call: TRBJ1-6
cdr3_aa: CASSPGDGITSPLHF
cdr3_nt: TGTGCCAGCTCACCGGGAGATGGCATCACTTCACCCCTCCACTTT

clone_size: .
v_call: TRBV7-6
d_call: .
j_call: TRBJ2-1
cdr3_aa: CASSISRQSRYNEQFF
cdr3_nt: TGTGCCAGCAGCATCTCTAGACAGTCCAGATACAATGAGCAGTTCTTC

clone_size: .
v_call: TRBV5-8
d_call: .
j_call: TRBJ2-7
cdr3_aa: CASSTSTGRWGEQYF
cdr3_nt: TGTGCCAGCAGCACATCAACAGGGCGGTGGGGGGAGCAGTACTTC

clone_size: .
v_call: TRBV7-2
d_call: TRBD1
j_call: TRBJ2-7
cdr3_aa: CASSSRTGAYEQYF
cdr3_nt: TGTGCCAGCAGCTCTCGGACAGGGGCCTACGAGCAGTACTTC

clone_size: .
v_call: TRBV19
d_call: .
j_call: TRBJ2-7
cdr3_aa: CASSGSVSYEQYF
cdr3_nt: TGTGCCAGTAGTGGGTCAGTTTCCTACGAGCAGTACTTC

clone_size: .
v_call: TRBV7-9
d_call: TRBD2
j_call: TRBJ2-3
cdr3_aa: CASSSRTSGVSDTQYF
cdr3_nt: TGTGCCAGCAGCTCTAGGACTAGCGGGGTGTCAGATACGCAGTATTTT

clone_size: .
v_call: TRBV5-1
d_call: .
j_call: TRBJ2-7
cdr3_aa: CASSLAPATYEQYF
cdr3_nt: TGCGCCAGCAGCTTGGCCCCAGCAACCTACGAGCAGTACTTC

clone_size: few
v_call: TRBV30
d_call: .
j_call: TRBJ2-1
cdr3_aa: CAWKKGGQGSQGYNEQFF
cdr3_nt: TGTGCCTGGAAAAAGGGGGGCCAAGGAAGCCAAGGCTACAATGAGCAGTTCTTC

clone_size: .
v_call: TRBV10-3
d_call: .
j_call: TRBJ1-1
cdr3_aa: CAIKEGRVGNTEAFF
cdr3_nt: TGTGCCATCAAGGAGGGGCGGGTCGGGAACACTGAAGCTTTCTTT

clone_size: .
v_call: TRBV5-1
d_call: .
j_call: TRBJ1-2
cdr3_aa: CASSLETPNYGYTF
cdr3_nt: TGCGCCAGCAGCTTGGAAACACCTAACTATGGCTACACCTTC

clone_size: few
v_call: TRBV2
d_call: .
j_call: TRBJ1-5
cdr3_aa: CASSVRDDQPQHF
cdr3_nt: TGTGCCAGCAGTGTTAGAGATGATCAGCCCCAGCATTTT

clone_size: medium-sized
v_call: TRBV7-9
d_call: TRBD2
j_call: TRBJ2-5
cdr3_aa: CASSLLVSSGETQYF
cdr3_nt: TGTGCCAGCAGCCTGTTAGTGAGTAGCGGGGAGACCCAGTACTTC

clone_size: .
v_call: TRBV10-3
d_call: TRBD1
j_call: TRBJ2-7
cdr3_aa: CAIRLGTAHNYEQYF
cdr3_nt: TGTGCCATCCGGCTAGGGACAGCCCATAACTACGAGCAGTACTTC

clone_size: .
v_call: TRBV11-2
d_call: .
j_call: TRBJ1-2
cdr3_aa: CASSLDRVGYTF
cdr3_nt: TGTGCCAGCAGCTTAGATCGCGTTGGCTACACCTTC

clone_size: once
v_call: TRBV27
d_call: .
j_call: TRBJ1-5
cdr3_aa: CASSLTGPNQPQHF
cdr3_nt: TGTGCCAGCAGTTTGACAGGCCCAAATCAGCCCCAGCATTTT

clone_size: .
v_call: TRBV4-3
d_call: .
j_call: TRBJ1-3
cdr3_aa: CASSQGFGNTIYF
cdr3_nt: TGCGCCAGCAGCCAAGGCTTTGGAAACACCATATATTTT

clone_size: .
v_call: TRBV19
d_call: .
j_call: TRBJ1-1
cdr3_aa: CASSGSLNTEAFF
cdr3_nt: TGTGCCAGTAGTGGCAGCTTGAACACTGAAGCTTTCTTT

clone_size: .
v_call: TRBV5-5
d_call: .
j_call: TRBJ2-1
cdr3_aa: CASSFGVRGVNNEQFF
cdr3_nt: TGTGCCAGCAGCTTCGGGGTAAGGGGGGTAAACAATGAGCAGTTCTTC